This entry lists 8 T cell receptor beta chains sequenced from one sample in a study of Graves' ophthalmopathy and Graves' hyperthyroidism. Amplified TCR beta CDR3 regions were obtained using RNA transcripts as template. HTBI primers were employed in first-round RT-PCR, then a second-round multiplex PCR followed. TCRdb re-called the multiplex PCR reads through MiXCR, storing one row per CDR3 protein. The data show a few hundred thousand distinct CDR3 sequences, just over 15% seen once. Sequenced sample: peripheral blood. The receptors shown here come from a young woman with stable Graves' hyperthyroidism.

Many counts were recorded for this clonotype. CDR3 nucleotide sequence: TGTGCCAGCAAGGAGACAAACTGGAATCAGCCCCAGCATTTT. Protein sequence: CASKETNWNQPQHF. This sequence joins TRBV6-1 and TRBJ1-5; D remains unclear. V lost 7 bases, J lost 4 bases, and 14 bases lay in between. The CDR3 has 14 residues. Per germline, CDR1 MNHNS and CDR2 SASEGT.

This clonotype was recorded at least ten times. This chain joins TRBV27 and TRBJ1-1, with TRBD1 matching over 7 bases. The V segment lost 7 bases and the J segment 0 bases; nucleotides outside the gene matches: 11. This CDR3 spans 16 amino acids. Germline CDR1 and CDR2: MNHEY and SMNVEV (reference sequence). The CDR3, as DNA: TGTGCCAGCAATACTCGGACAGGAGACATGAACACTGAAGCTTTCTTT. This translates into CASNTRTGDMNTEAFF.

This clonotype was counted ten times or more. At one end the junction does not follow the germline gene, possibly because of a read error. This chain links TRBV11-2 with TRBJ2-4; D gene uncertain. The germline gives CDR1 SGHAT, CDR2 FQNNGV. The CDR3 has 14 amino acids. The CDR3 DNA is TGTGCCAGCAGCTTGGAAGGAGCCAAAAACATTAAGTACTTC. Amino acids: CASSLEGAKNIKYF.

In its sample, this clonotype was seen many times. V and J are TRBV6-1 and TRBJ1-1; 10 bases agree with TRBD1. With V trimmed by 6 bases and J by 1 base, 2 bases remained unmatched. Germline CDR1 is MNHNS and CDR2 is SASEGT. The CDR3 contains 14 residues. CDR3 bases: TGTGCCAGCAGACGACAGGGGGCGAACACTGAAGCTTTCTTT. Its translation: CASRRQGANTEAFF.

This clonotype was recorded at least ten times. The chain joins TRBV7-2 to TRBJ2-7, with a weak D call TRBD1 (5 bases). The germline V gene has CDR1 SGHTA and CDR2 FQGNSA. Trimming pared 3 bases from V and 4 bases from J, leaving 16 bases between. The CDR3 covers 15 residues. As DNA, the CDR3 is TGTGCCAGCAGCTTTCTGGGCAGGGTCGTTTACGAGCAGTACTTC. Its translation is CASSFLGRVVYEQYF.

The rearrangement joins TRBV7-2 to TRBJ1-2, with D possibly TRBD1 on 5 matching bases. The germline V gene has CDR1 SGHTA and CDR2 FQGNSA. Trimming removed 1 base at V and 0 bases at J, with 12 bases between. The CDR3 has 16 amino acids. The CDR3: CASSLVAGQANYGYTF. CDR3 nucleotides: TGTGCCAGCAGCTTAGTCGCGGGGCAAGCTAACTATGGCTACACCTTC.

The chain recombines TRBV3-1 with TRBJ1-2; 9 positions agree with TRBD1. This CDR3 has 15 residues. J gave up 6 bases and V 3 bases, and 8 bases lay outside the gene matches. Germline CDR1 and CDR2: LGHDT and YNNKEL (reference sequence). The CDR3 sequence is CASSQFGTGTNGYTF. CDR3 nucleotide sequence: TGTGCCAGCAGCCAGTTCGGGACAGGGACAAATGGCTACACCTTC.

This clonotype was detected only a few times. The chain combines TRBV11-1 with TRBJ1-5; 10 positions agree with TRBD1. The J segment lost 3 bases and the V segment lost 1 base, leaving 3 bases of the junction unmatched. The germline CDR1 and CDR2 sequences are SGHAT and FQDESV (reference sequence). The CDR3 has 16 amino acids. The CDR3 region has the DNA TGTGCCAGCAGCTTAGAGGGACAGGGGTACAATCAGCCCCAGCATTTT. This translates into CASSLEGQGYNQPQHF.